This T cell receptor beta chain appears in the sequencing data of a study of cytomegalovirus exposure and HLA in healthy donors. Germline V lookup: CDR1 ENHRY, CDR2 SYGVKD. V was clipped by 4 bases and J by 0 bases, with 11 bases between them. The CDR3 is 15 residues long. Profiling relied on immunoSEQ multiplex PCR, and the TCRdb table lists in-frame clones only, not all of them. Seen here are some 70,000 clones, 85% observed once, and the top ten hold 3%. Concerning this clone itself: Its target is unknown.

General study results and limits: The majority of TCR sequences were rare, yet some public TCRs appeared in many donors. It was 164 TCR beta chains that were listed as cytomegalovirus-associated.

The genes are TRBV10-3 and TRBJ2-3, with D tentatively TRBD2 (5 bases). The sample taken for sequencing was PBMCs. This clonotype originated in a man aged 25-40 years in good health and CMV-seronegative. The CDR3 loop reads CAISVASGSTDTQYF. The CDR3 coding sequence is TGTGCCATCAGTGTAGCCAGCGGCAGCACAGATACGCAGTATTTT.